This T cell receptor beta chain was recorded in a study of technical replicates of blood from four donors. Assay: immunoSEQ multiplex PCR; the TCRdb copy retains only in-frame clones and omits some. The profile shows 80,000 to 90,000 clones, roughly 94% of them singletons. Germline V lookup: CDR1 MGHRA, CDR2 YSYEKL. Trimming took off 3 bases at V and 2 bases at J, with 13 bases between the two ends. The CDR3 extends over 15 amino acids. This clone was detected only a few times. The receptor was isolated from a human donor in good health. The chain employs TRBV4-1 and TRBJ1-1; tentative D call: TRBD1 (5 bases). Sequencing was done on a sample of T cells isolated from PBMCs. CDR3 loop: CASSHPDRANTEAFF. The DNA for the CDR3 is TGCGCCAGCAGCCACCCCGACAGAGCCAACACTGAAGCTTTCTTT.